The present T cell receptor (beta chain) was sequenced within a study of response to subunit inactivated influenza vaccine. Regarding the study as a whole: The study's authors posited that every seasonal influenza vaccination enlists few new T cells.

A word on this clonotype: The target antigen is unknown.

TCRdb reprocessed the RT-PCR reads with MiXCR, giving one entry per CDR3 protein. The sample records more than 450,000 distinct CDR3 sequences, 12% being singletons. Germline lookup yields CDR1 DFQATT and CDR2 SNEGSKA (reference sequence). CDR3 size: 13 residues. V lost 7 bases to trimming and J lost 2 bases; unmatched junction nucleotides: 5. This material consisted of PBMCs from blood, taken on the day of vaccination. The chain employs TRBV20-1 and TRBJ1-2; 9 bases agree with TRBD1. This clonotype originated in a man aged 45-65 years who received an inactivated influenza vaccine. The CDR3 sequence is CSVPGQGNYGYTF. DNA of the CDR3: TGCAGTGTCCCGGGACAGGGAAACTATGGCTACACCTTC.